The T cell receptor beta chain described here comes from a study of T cells in Graves' hyperthyroidism and ophthalmopathy (dated by TCRdb to between 2018 and 2021). As for the study more broadly: Peripheral blood samples were taken at the time of initial diagnosis, prior to any treatment. TCR Vbeta CDR3 sequencing of around 130 peripheral blood samples (over 40 ophthalmopathy, about 75 hyperthyroidism and some 17 progressor patients) is reported in the paper. Once sampling was done, hyperthyroidism patients were given methimazole at a starting dose of 30 mg daily, whereas ophthalmopathy patients were given high-dose intravenous methylprednisolone. Whether ophthalmopathy could be predicted prospectively was tested in an independent validation cohort made up of under 20 hyperthyroidism patients plus 17 patients who later progressed to ophthalmopathy. In six Graves' hyperthyroidism patients, the study also compared T-cell repertoires from thyroid tissue with T-cell repertoires from blood. The 90 to 100 discovery patients were randomly divided into training and test sets at a 7:3 ratio. TCR V-J signatures able to tell the groups apart were searched for in a discovery cohort of 90 to 100 patients, of whom roughly 42 had Graves' ophthalmopathy and more than 55 had stable Graves' hyperthyroidism. Results the study describes overall, beyond this receptor: Most expanded thyroid clonotypes (frequency above 0.001) were also detected in blood, suggesting blood repertoires may reflect thyroid immune responses. In validation, the model predicted progression to ophthalmopathy with just under 71% sensitivity and 72% to 75% specificity, a median of about 6 months before onset. Ophthalmopathy was separated from stable hyperthyroidism by a 13 V-J signature model, with approximately 86% sensitivity and 81% to 83% specificity obtained in cross-validation and 80%/75% obtained in testing. Sample size was not statistically predetermined, and blinding of investigators to group allocation was not performed.

Ophthalmopathy patients had moderately to severely active disease, Clinical Activity Score of at least 3, NOSPECS grade of at least 4, and duration under 3 months. The study excluded patients with uncontrolled infections, other autoimmune diseases, pregnancy or lactation. Clinical symptoms, serum thyroxine and TRAb, thyroid ultrasound, and orbital computed tomography formed the basis for the diagnoses. Ficoll-Paque density gradient centrifugation was used to isolate PBMCs from 10 ml of fresh peripheral blood. Trizol reagent was used to extract total RNA, and RNA quality was then checked on an Agilent 2100 Bioanalyzer. The CDR3, cysteine through phenylalanine, is 11 amino acids long. Only the CDR3 portion is preserved as DNA: 33 bases, with reading frame beginning at the first base. Trimming takes 6 bases from V and 2 bases from J, and the germline ends sit 4 bases apart. This clonotype has just a few counts. This receptor's antigen is unknown. The record has no base qualities; no much larger clone is one base away.

The TCR beta CDR3 regions were amplified from the RNA transcripts. A first-round RT-PCR of the TCR CDR3 used the HTBI primer set with the Qiagen OneStep RT-PCR kit. Libraries were constructed in a second round of multiplex PCR, after which size selection and purification were carried out. Paired-end sequencing of the libraries was performed with 100 bp reads on an Illumina HiSeq2000. As for the authors' bioinformatics: SOAPnuke was used to process the raw data, removing reads that contained adapters or uncalled bases, had a mean Phred below 15, or lacked an exact match to the constant primer or identifier. COPE v1.2.5 was used to merge high-quality paired reads, and clonotypes were defined as unique nucleotide sequences. Clonotypes were aligned to IMGT TRBV, TRBD and TRBJ reference segments using MiTCR v1.1. The analysis was restricted to V-J combinations with a frequency above 0.0001, which together covered 99% to 99.2% of the repertoires. The TCS score was defined as the ratio of F50 (clonal expansion) to E x V (chaos), calculated using BLOSUM62-based TCRdist between CDR3 peptides within each V-J. Welch's t-statistics and random forest reduced around 510 V-J features to 13, which were used in a naive Bayes classifier (R e1071). TCRdb took the public reads, trimmed them with fastp at Q25, ran MiXCR for clone calling and kept in-frame beta chains. Every distinct CDR3 protein forms one entry, paired with its most common genes and DNA. Here the V and J calls rest on TCRdb's processing, not on the authors' analysis. This sample is represented by 500,000 to 650,000 distinct CDR3 sequences; over 15% of them were singletons. The ten biggest clones cover around 17% of the sample.

The sequence is built from TRBV12-3 or TRBV12-4 and TRBJ2-5, with no reliable assignment of the D segment. The sample was blood. This TCR came from a woman between 18 and 29 years old with Graves' ophthalmopathy. The base sequence is TGTGCCAGCAGGGAACAAGAGACCCAGTACTTC. Translated, this is CASREQETQYF.